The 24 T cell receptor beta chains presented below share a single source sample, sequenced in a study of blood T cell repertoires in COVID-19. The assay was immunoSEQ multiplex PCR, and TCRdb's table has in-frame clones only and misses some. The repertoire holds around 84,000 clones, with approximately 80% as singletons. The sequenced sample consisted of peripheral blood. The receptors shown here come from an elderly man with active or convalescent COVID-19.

For the CDR3, the DNA is TGTGCCAGCAGCAACGGGATAGCCGGCGGGGAGCTGTTTTTT. Its protein is CASSNGIAGGELFF. This chain uses TRBV7-3 with TRBJ2-2; perhaps TRBD2 as D (5 bases). The CDR3 runs to 14 residues. Germline assignment: CDR1 SGHTA and CDR2 FQGTGA. With 5 bases removed from V and 7 bases from J, the gap between germline ends came to 14 bases.

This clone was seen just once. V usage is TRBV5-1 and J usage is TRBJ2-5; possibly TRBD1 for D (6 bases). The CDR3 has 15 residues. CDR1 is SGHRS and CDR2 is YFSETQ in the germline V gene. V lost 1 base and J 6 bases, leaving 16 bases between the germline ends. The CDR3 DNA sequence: TGCGCCAGCAGCTTGCACAGGGAATTTGAAAAGACCCAGTACTTC. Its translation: CASSLHREFEKTQYF. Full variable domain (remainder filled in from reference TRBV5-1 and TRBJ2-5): KAGVTQTPRYLIKTRGQQVTLSCSPISGHRSVSWYQQTPGQGLQFLFEYFSETQRNKGNFPGRFSGRQFSNSRSEMNVSTLELGDSALYLCASSLHREFEKTQYFGPGTRLLVL.

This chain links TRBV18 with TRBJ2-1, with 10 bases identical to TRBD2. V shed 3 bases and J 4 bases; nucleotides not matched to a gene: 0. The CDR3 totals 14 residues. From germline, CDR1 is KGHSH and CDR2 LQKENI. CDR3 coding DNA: TGTGCCAGCTCACCGGGACTAGCGTACAATGAGCAGTTCTTC. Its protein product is CASSPGLAYNEQFF.

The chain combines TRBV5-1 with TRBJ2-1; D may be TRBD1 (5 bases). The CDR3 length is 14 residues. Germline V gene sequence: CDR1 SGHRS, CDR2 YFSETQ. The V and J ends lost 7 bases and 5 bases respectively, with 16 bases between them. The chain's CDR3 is CASGPRGAHNEQFF. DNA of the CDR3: TGCGCCAGCGGGCCAAGGGGCGCACACAATGAGCAGTTCTTC.

The CDR3 DNA follows: TGCAGCGGAAGAACAGGTTCTGGAAACACCATATATTTT. It encodes CSGRTGSGNTIYF. V gene TRBV29-1 combines with J gene TRBJ1-3; D possibly corresponds to TRBD1 (5 bases). Trimming shortened V by 7 bases and J by 1 base, and 11 bases separated the two germline ends. CDR1 and CDR2 (germline): SQVTM, ANQGSEA. This CDR3 spans 13 amino acids.

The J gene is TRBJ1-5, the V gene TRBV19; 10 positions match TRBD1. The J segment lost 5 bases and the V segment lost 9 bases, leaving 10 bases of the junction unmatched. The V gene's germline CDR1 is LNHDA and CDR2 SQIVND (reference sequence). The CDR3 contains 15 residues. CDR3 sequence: CASTTGDRGYQPQHF. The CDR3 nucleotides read TGTGCCAGCACAACAGGGGACAGGGGCTATCAGCCCCAGCATTTT.

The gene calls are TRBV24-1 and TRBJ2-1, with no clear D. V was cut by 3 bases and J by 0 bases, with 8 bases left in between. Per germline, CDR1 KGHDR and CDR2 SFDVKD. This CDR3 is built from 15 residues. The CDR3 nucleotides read TGTGCCACCAGTGATCCCAGGCGCTCCTACAATGAGCAGTTCTTC. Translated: CATSDPRRSYNEQFF.

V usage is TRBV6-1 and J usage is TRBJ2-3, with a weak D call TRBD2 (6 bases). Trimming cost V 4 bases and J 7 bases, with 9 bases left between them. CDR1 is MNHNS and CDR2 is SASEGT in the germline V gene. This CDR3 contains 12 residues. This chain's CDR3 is CASSGLGYTQYF. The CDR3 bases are TGTGCCAGCAGTGGACTAGGGTATACGCAGTATTTT.

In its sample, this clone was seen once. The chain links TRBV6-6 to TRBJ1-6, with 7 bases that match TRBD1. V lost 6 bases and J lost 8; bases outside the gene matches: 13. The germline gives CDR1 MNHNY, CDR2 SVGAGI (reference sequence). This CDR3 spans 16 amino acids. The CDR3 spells CASRQGDVVGYSPLHF. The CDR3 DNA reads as TGTGCCAGCAGGCAGGGGGATGTTGTCGGTTATTCACCCCTCCACTTT.

CDR3 sequence (DNA): TGTGCCATCAGTGAGCCGAGGTCCAGCGGCCGTGAAGCTTTCTTT. It is translated as CAISEPRSSGREAFF. V and J are TRBV10-3 and TRBJ1-1; unclear D gene. The CDR3 consists of 15 residues. Germline V CDR1 and CDR2: ENHRY, SYGVKD. V was pared by 2 bases and J by 7 bases, with 17 bases between.

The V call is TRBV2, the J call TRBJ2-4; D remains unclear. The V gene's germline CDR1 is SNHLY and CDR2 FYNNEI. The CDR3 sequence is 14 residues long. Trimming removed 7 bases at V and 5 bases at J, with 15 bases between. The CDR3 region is CASTSGRRQNIQYF. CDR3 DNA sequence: TGTGCCAGCACCTCGGGTAGGAGACAAAACATTCAGTACTTC.

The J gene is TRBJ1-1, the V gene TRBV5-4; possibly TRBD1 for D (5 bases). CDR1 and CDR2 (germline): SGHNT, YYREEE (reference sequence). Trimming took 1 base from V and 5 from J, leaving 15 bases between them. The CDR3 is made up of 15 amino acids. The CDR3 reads CASSLSDAGRTEAFF. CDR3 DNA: TGTGCCAGCAGCTTGAGTGACGCAGGGCGGACTGAAGCTTTCTTT. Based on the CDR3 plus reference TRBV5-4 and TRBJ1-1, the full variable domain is ETGVTQSPTHLIKTRGQQVTLRCSSQSGHNTVSWYQQALGQGPQFIFQYYREEENGRGNFPPRFSGLQFPNYSSELNVNALELDDSALYLCASSLSDAGRTEAFFGQGTRLTVV.

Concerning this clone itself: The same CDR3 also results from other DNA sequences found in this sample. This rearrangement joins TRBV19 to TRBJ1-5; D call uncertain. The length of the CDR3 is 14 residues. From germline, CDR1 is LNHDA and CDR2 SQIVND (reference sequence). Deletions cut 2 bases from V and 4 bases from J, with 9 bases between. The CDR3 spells CASSIRDTNQPQHF. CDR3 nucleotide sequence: TGTGCCAGTAGTATAAGAGACACGAATCAGCCCCAGCATTTT.

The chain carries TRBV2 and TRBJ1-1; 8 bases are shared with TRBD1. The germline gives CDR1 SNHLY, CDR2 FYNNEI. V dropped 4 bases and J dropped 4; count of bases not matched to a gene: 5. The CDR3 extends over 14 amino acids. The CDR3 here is CASSADRGSTEAFF. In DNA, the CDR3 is TGTGCCAGCAGTGCCGACAGGGGAAGCACTGAAGCTTTCTTT.

The CDR3 DNA reads TGTGCCAGCAGCGACCGGGACAGGGATCGAACAGATACGCAGTATTTT. It is translated as CASSDRDRDRTDTQYF. The chain links TRBV5-4 to TRBJ2-3; TRBD1 agrees at 9 bases. Looked up from germline, CDR1 is SGHNT and CDR2 is YYREEE (reference sequence). V lost 4 bases, J lost 3 bases, and 9 bases stayed unmatched. The CDR3 consists of 16 residues.

In nucleotides, the CDR3 is TGTGCCAGCAGCCAACAACTAGCGGGGGGGCAAGAGACCCAGTACTTC. It specifies CASSQQLAGGQETQYF. V gene TRBV4-2 combines with J gene TRBJ2-5, with 13 bases that match TRBD2. The germline V gene encodes CDR1 LGHNA and CDR2 YNFKEQ. This CDR3 has 16 residues. The V and J ends lost 2 bases and 2 bases, in that order; junction bases with no gene match: 2.

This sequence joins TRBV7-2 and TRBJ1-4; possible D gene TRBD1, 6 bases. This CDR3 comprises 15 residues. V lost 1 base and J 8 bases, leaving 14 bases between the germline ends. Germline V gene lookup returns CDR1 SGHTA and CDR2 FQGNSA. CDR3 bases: TGTGCCAGCAGCTTAGTTAGCACCCAGGGGGAAAAACTGTTTTTT. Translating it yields CASSLVSTQGEKLFF.

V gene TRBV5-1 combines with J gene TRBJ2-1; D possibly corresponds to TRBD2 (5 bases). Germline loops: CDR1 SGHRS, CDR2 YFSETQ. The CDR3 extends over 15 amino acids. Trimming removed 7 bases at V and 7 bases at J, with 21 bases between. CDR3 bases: TGCGCCAGCCACCCCGGGAACGGGTTAAGGAATGAGCAGTTCTTC. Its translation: CASHPGNGLRNEQFF.

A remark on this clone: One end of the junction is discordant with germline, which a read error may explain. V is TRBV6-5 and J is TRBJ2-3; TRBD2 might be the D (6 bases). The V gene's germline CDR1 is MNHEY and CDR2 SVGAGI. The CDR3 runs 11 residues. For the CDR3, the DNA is TGCGGGGTGGGACTCACAGATACGCAGTATTTT. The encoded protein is CGVGLTDTQYF.

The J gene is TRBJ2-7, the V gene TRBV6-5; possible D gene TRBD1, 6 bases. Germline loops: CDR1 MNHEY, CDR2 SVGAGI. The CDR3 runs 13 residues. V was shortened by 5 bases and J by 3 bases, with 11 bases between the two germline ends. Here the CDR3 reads CASSRRGDYEQYV. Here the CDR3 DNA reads TGTGCCAGCAGTCGCAGGGGAGACTACGAGCAGTACGTC.

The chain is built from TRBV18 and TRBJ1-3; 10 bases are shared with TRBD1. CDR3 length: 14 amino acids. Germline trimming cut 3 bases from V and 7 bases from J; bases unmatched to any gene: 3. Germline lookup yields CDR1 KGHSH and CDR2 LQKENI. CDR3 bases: TGTGCCAGCTCACCGGGGGGACAGGGGAACACCATATATTTT. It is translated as CASSPGGQGNTIYF.

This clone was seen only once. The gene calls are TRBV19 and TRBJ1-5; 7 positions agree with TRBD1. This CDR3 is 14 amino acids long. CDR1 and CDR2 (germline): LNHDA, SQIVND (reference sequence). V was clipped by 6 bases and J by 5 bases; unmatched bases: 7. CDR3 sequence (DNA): TGTGCCAGTAGGGGACAGAGTGATTATCAGCCCCAGCATTTT. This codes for CASRGQSDYQPQHF.

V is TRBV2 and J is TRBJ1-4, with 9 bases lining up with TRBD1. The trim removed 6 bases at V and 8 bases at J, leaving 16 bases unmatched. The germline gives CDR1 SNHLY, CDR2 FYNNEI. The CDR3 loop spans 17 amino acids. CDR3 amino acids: CASRVHTGGRGREKLFF. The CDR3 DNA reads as TGTGCCAGCAGAGTCCATACAGGGGGCCGGGGCCGAGAAAAACTGTTTTTT.

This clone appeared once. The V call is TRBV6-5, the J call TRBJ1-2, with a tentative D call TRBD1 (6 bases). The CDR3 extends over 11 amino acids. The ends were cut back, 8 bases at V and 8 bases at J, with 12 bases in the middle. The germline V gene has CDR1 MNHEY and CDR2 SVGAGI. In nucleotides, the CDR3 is TGTGCCAGCGGACAGATGAGAGGCTACACCTTC. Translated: CASGQMRGYTF.